The next 19 T cell receptor beta chains were all read from a single sample in a study of shared clonotypes between healthy human individuals. Measured with immunoSEQ multiplex PCR; TCRdb has only the in-frame clones, and not every one. The table shows 2 million to 2.5 million clones, with 85% to 95% occurring only once. Input material: naive CD4+ T cells sorted from blood. Noted subset: CD45RA+ positively selected. Receptors originate from a man between 18 and 35 years old in good health.

The chain couples TRBV11-2 to TRBJ2-7; 11 nucleotides align to TRBD1. The length of the CDR3 is 15 residues. With V trimmed by 1 base and J by 6 bases, 5 bases remained unmatched. Germline CDR1 is SGHAT and CDR2 is FQNNGV. The CDR3 sequence is CASSLGWTGGGEQYF. DNA of the CDR3: TGTGCCAGCAGCTTAGGATGGACAGGGGGCGGCGAGCAGTACTTC.

The chain recombines TRBV9 with TRBJ1-1; 8 bases are a match to TRBD1. CDR1 SGDLS and CDR2 YYNGEE come from the germline V gene. The CDR3 consists of 16 residues. Trimming at V came to 3 bases and at J to 0 bases, leaving 7 bases not matched to a gene. In nucleotides, the CDR3 is TGTGCCAGCAGCGGGCAGGGGGCGTCGGTGAACACTGAAGCTTTCTTT. Protein sequence: CASSGQGASVNTEAFF.

This clone was observed a single time. This chain uses TRBV29-1 with TRBJ2-3; no firm D call. Trimming removed 3 bases from V and 4 bases from J, with 20 bases in between. Germline CDR1 and CDR2: SQVTM and ANQGSEA. The CDR3 covers 16 residues. This CDR3 reads CSVDRIGLGYPDTQYF. As DNA, the CDR3 is TGCAGCGTTGACAGAATCGGCCTAGGCTACCCAGATACGCAGTATTTT.

V and J are TRBV9 and TRBJ2-5; D not certain. V shed 5 bases and J shed 2 bases, with 7 bases lying between them. Germline CDR1 reads SGDLS; CDR2 reads YYNGEE. The CDR3 contains 12 residues. CDR3 loop: CASSRQQETQYF. In nucleotides, the CDR3 is TGTGCCAGCAGTCGGCAGCAAGAGACCCAGTACTTC. The variable domain in full, with the rest retrieved from reference TRBV9 and TRBJ2-5, is DSGVTQTPKHLITATGQRVTLRCSPRSGDLSVYWYQQSLDQGLQFLIQYYNGEERAKGNILERFSAQQFPDLHSELNLSSLELGDSALYFCASSRQQETQYFGPGTRLLVL.

The V call is TRBV6-8, the J call TRBJ2-2; the D gene is possibly TRBD1 (6 bases). The germline V and J ends were trimmed by 0 bases and 4 bases, with 9 bases remaining between them. The CDR3 extends over 15 amino acids. In germline, CDR1 is MNHGY, CDR2 SAAAGT. Written as DNA, the CDR3 is TGTGCCAGCAGTTACTCCGGGACATCCACCGGGGAGCTGTTTTTT. It encodes CASSYSGTSTGELFF.

The J gene is TRBJ1-2, the V gene TRBV10-2; TRBD1 is a possible D gene (5 bases). With 0 bases removed from V and 5 bases from J, the gap between germline ends came to 16 bases. CDR1 is WSHSY, CDR2 SAAADI, per germline. This CDR3 spans 16 amino acids. The CDR3 loop reads CASSESNWYRNYGYTF. The CDR3 nucleotides are TGCGCCAGCAGTGAGTCGAATTGGTACAGGAATTATGGCTACACCTTC.

The CDR3 DNA follows: TGTGCCAGCAGCTTGGGTGACAGAAACTACGAGCAGTACTTC. Translating gives CASSLGDRNYEQYF. This chain uses TRBV5-4 with TRBJ2-7, with D maybe TRBD1 (5 bases). There are 14 residues in the CDR3. Germline-derived CDR1 and CDR2 are SGHNT and YYREEE (reference sequence). Trimming removed 0 bases at V and 3 bases at J, with 10 bases between.

The chain couples TRBV6-1 to TRBJ2-7; D is ambiguous. Trimming cost V 4 bases and J 2 bases, with 6 bases left between them. Germline V lookup: CDR1 MNHNS, CDR2 SASEGT. There are 12 residues in the CDR3. The CDR3 DNA is TGTGCCAGCAGTGGACCAACCTACGAGCAGTACTTC. Protein sequence: CASSGPTYEQYF.

V gene TRBV4-3 combines with J gene TRBJ2-1; 7 bases line up with TRBD2. Looked up from germline, CDR1 is LGHNA and CDR2 is YSLEER. The J segment lost 8 bases and the V segment lost 3 bases, leaving 4 bases of the junction unmatched. This CDR3 region has 13 residues. CDR3 in DNA: TGCGCCAGCAGCCAGTCTAGCGGTGATGAGCAGTTCTTC. Translated: CASSQSSGDEQFF.

The V call is TRBV7-2, the J call TRBJ2-7; a weak D match, TRBD2 (6 bases). The V gene lost 2 bases and the J gene lost 0 bases, with 14 bases spanning the gap. In germline, CDR1 is SGHTA, CDR2 FQGNSA. This CDR3 is 16 amino acids long. The CDR3 here is CASSLLGLASSYEQYF. The DNA for the CDR3 is TGTGCCAGCAGCTTACTGGGACTGGCGAGCTCCTACGAGCAGTACTTC.

This chain uses TRBV28 with TRBJ2-4, with TRBD2 matching 7 bases. The CDR3 extends over 15 amino acids. The germline V gene encodes CDR1 MDHEN and CDR2 SYDVKM. J was trimmed by 2 bases and V by 6 bases; bases with no gene match: 7. The DNA for the CDR3 is TGTGCCAGCAGGGGAGGGGCAGATACCAAAAACATTCAGTACTTC. Translated, it gives CASRGGADTKNIQYF.

This sequence joins TRBV7-9 and TRBJ2-3; no definite D call. Germline V gene lookup returns CDR1 SEHNR and CDR2 FQNEAQ (reference sequence). The CDR3 extends over 13 amino acids. The V end was cut by 1 base, the J end by 4 bases, with 6 bases between. CDR3 loop: CASSLGAPDTQYF. The CDR3, as DNA: TGTGCCAGCAGCTTAGGTGCCCCAGATACGCAGTATTTT.

The chain links TRBV2 to TRBJ2-1; D remains ambiguous. From germline, CDR1 is SNHLY and CDR2 FYNNEI. The V and J ends lost 4 bases and 7 bases respectively, with 8 bases between them. The CDR3 contains 12 residues. This chain's CDR3 is CASSGRVNEQFF. In DNA form, the CDR3 reads TGTGCCAGCAGTGGCCGGGTGAATGAGCAGTTCTTC.

This clone was found once. The CDR3 reads CASSQEDGTGRSYTF. CDR3 sequence (DNA): TGCGCCAGCAGCCAAGAGGATGGGACAGGCCGAAGCTACACCTTC. The chain recombines TRBV4-3 with TRBJ1-2, with TRBD1 identical over 8 bases. Looked up from germline, CDR1 is LGHNA and CDR2 is YSLEER. The CDR3 spans 15 residues. Trimming cost V 0 bases and J 9 bases; bases outside gene matches: 9.

The chain links TRBV28 to TRBJ1-2; 7 bases match TRBD1. The CDR3 totals 15 residues. J was trimmed by 3 bases and V by 8 bases; bases with no gene match: 12. CDR1 and CDR2 (germline): MDHEN, SYDVKM. Here the CDR3 DNA reads TGTGCCAGCTCGCGGGACAGCTCTGCATACTATGGCTACACCTTC. Translation gives CASSRDSSAYYGYTF.

The table lists this clone with a few counts. The chain is built from TRBV6-6 and TRBJ1-3, with D possibly being TRBD1 (5 bases). This CDR3 spans 14 amino acids. The V end was cut by 7 bases, the J end by 4 bases, with 14 bases between. Germline V lookup: CDR1 MNHNY, CDR2 SVGAGI (reference sequence). The CDR3 coding sequence is TGTGCCAGCATTTCATGGGGGACCGGAAACACCATATATTTT. Translating it yields CASISWGTGNTIYF.

This clone was found once. The chain employs TRBV19 and TRBJ2-3; 10 bases map to TRBD1. Trimming took 4 bases from V and 3 from J; bases not matched to a gene: 4. CDR1 is LNHDA, CDR2 SQIVND, per germline (reference sequence). This CDR3 is 15 amino acids long. As DNA, the CDR3 is TGTGCCAGTAGTAGGACAGGGGGAGGTACAGATACGCAGTATTTT. Translated: CASSRTGGGTDTQYF.

This clone was observed a single time. The rearrangement uses TRBV27 and TRBJ1-2; TRBD1 agrees at 7 bases. The CDR3 extends over 15 amino acids. Germline trimming cut 5 bases from V and 1 base from J; bases unmatched to any gene: 7. The germline V gene encodes CDR1 MNHEY and CDR2 SMNVEV (reference sequence). The CDR3 region has the DNA TGTGCCAGCAGTCAACAGGGGAGAGTTAACTATGGCTACACCTTC. This codes for CASSQQGRVNYGYTF.

As to this clone: Other nucleotide sequences from this sample produce the same CDR3. This chain uses TRBV12-5 with TRBJ2-3, with D hard to call. The V gene lost 2 bases and the J gene lost 6 bases, with 3 bases spanning the gap. Germline loops: CDR1 LGHNT, CDR2 FRNRAP. The CDR3 extends over 11 amino acids. CDR3 region: CASGLLDTQYF. For the CDR3, the DNA is TGTGCTAGTGGTTTGTTGGATACGCAGTATTTT.